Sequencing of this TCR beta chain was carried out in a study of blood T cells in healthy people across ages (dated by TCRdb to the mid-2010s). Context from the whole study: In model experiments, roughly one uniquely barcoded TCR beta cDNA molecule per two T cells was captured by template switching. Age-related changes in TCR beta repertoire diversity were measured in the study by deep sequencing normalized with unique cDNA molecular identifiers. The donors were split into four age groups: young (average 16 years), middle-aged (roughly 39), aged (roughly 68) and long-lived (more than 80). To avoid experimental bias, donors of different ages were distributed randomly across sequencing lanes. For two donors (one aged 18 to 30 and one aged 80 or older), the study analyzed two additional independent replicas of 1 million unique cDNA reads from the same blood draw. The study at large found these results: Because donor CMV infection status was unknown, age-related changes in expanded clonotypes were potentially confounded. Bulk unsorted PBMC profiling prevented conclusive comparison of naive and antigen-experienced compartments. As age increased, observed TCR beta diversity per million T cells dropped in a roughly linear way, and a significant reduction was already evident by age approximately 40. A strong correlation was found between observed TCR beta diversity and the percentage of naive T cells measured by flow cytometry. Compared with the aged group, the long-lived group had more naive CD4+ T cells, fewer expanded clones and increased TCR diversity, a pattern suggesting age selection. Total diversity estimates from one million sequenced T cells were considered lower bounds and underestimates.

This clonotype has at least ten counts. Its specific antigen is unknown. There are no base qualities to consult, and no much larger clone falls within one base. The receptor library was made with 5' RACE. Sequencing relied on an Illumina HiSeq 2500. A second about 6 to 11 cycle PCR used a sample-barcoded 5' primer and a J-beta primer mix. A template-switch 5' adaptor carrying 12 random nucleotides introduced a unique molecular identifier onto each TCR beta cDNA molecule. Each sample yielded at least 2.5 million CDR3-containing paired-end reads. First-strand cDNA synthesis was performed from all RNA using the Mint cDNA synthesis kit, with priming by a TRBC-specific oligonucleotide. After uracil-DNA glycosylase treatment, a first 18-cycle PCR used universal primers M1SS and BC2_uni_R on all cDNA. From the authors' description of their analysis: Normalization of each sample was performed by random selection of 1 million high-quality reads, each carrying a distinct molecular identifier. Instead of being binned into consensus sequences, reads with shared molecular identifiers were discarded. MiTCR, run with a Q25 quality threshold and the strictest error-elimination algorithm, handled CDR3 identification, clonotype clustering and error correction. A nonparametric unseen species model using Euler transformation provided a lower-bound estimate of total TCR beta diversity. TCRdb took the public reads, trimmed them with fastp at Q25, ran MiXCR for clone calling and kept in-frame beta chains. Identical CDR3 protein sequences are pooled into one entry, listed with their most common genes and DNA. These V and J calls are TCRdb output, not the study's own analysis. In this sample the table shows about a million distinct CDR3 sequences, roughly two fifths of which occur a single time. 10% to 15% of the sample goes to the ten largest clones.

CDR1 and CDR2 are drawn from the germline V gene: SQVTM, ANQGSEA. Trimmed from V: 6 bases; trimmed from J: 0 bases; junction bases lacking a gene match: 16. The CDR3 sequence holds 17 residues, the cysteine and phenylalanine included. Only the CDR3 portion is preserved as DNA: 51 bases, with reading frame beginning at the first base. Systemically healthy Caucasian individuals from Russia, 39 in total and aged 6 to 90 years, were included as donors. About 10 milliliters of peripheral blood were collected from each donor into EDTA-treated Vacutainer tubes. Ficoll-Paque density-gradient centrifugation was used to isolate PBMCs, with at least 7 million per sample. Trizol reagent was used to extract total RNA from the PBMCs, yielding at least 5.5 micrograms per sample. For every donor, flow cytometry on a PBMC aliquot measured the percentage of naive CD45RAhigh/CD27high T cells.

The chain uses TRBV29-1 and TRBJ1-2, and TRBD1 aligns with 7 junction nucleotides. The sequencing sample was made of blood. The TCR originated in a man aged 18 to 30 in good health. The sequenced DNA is TGCAGCGTCGCTTGGGACAGCAAAGGGTGGGCTAACTATGGCTACACCTTC. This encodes CSVAWDSKGWANYGYTF.